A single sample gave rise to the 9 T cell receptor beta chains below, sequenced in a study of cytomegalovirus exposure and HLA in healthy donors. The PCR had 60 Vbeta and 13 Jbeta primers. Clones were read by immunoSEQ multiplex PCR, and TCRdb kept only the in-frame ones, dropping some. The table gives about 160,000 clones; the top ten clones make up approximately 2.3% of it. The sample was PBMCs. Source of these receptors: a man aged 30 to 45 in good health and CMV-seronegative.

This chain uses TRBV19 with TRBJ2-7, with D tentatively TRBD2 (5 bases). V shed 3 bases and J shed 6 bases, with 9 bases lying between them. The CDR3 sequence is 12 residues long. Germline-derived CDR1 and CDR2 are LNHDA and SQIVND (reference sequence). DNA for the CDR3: TGTGCCAGTAGTATGAGGGCCGGCGAGCAGTACTTC. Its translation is CASSMRAGEQYF.

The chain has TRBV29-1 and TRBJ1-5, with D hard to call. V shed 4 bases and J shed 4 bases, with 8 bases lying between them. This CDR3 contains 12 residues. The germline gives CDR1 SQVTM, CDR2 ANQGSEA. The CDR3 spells CSVGAANQPQHF. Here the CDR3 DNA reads TGCAGCGTTGGGGCAGCTAATCAGCCCCAGCATTTT.

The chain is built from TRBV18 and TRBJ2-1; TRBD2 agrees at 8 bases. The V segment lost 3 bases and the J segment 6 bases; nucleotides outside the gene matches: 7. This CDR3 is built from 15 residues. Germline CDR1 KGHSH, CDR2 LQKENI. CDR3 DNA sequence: TGTGCCAGCTCACCCGGTTCCGGGAGGGTCAATGAGCAGTTCTTC. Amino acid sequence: CASSPGSGRVNEQFF.

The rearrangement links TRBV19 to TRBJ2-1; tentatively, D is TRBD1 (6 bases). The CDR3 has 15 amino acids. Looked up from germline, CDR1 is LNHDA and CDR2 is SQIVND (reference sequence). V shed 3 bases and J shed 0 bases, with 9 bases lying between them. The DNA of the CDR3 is TGTGCCAGTAGTATTGGGGGCCTCTCCTACAATGAGCAGTTCTTC. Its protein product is CASSIGGLSYNEQFF.

CDR3 residues: CASSLVPASTSGANVLTF. The CDR3 DNA sequence: TGCGCCAGCAGCTTGGTTCCGGCTTCGACTTCTGGGGCCAACGTCCTGACTTTC. The chain uses TRBV5-1 and TRBJ2-6; D is unresolved. Germline CDR1 and CDR2: SGHRS and YFSETQ. V was pared by 0 bases and J by 1 base, with 14 bases between. CDR3 length: 18 residues.

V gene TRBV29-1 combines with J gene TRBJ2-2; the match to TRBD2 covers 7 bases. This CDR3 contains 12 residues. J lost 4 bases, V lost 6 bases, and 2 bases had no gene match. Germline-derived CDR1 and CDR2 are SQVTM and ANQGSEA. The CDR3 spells CSVGGGTGELFF. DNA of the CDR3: TGCAGCGTGGGGGGGGGCACCGGGGAGCTGTTTTTT.

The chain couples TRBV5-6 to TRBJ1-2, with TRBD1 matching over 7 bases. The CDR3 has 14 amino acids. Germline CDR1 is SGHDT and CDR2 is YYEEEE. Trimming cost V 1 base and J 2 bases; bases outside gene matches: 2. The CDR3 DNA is TGTGCCAGCAGCTTGAACAGGGGAAACTATGGCTACACCTTC. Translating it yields CASSLNRGNYGYTF.

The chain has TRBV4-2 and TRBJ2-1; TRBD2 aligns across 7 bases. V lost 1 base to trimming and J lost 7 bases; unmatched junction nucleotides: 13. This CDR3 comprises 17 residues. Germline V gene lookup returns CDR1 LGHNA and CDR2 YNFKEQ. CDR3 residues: CASSQGLTSLLRNEQFF. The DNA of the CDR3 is TGTGCCAGCAGCCAAGGCCTGACTAGCCTTCTTAGAAATGAGCAGTTCTTC.

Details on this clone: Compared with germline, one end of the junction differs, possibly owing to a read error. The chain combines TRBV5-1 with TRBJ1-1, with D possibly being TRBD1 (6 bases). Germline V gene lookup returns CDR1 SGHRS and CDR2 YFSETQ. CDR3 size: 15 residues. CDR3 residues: CASRLAPQGYSEAFF. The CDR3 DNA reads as TGCGCCAGCCGCTTAGCCCCGCAGGGGTACTCTGAAGCTTTCTTT.